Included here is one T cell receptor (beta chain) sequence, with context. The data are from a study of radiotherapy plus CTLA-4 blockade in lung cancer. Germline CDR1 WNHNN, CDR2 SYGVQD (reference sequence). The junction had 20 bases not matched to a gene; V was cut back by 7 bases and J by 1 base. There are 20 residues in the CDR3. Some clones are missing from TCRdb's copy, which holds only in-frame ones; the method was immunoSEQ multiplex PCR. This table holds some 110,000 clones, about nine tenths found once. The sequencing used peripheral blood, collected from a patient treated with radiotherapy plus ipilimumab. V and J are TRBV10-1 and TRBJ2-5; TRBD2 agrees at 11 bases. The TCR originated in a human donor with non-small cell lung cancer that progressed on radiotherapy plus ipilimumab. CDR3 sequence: CASTQPPGVAGGITQETQYF. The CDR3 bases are TGCGCCAGCACCCAACCCCCGGGAGTAGCGGGAGGGATAACCCAAGAGACCCAGTACTTC.